Below are 18 T cell receptor beta chains sequenced from a single sample in a study of blood T cell repertoires in COVID-19. The assay was immunoSEQ multiplex PCR, and TCRdb's table has in-frame clones only and misses some. Of 80,000 or so clones listed, more than 75% are singletons. Sequencing input: peripheral blood. These receptor sequences come from a man in his fifties or sixties with COVID-19, enrolled during active disease.

The rearrangement joins TRBV7-7 to TRBJ2-6; 7 bases are shared with TRBD1. V lost 5 bases to trimming and J lost 1 base; unmatched junction nucleotides: 5. The CDR3 runs 16 residues. Germline V gene sequence: CDR1 SSHAT, CDR2 FNYEAQ (reference sequence). The CDR3 reads CASSPGTVSGANVLTF. The CDR3 nucleotides are TGTGCCAGCAGCCCGGGGACAGTATCTGGGGCCAACGTCCTGACTTTC.

The gene calls are TRBV10-2 and TRBJ2-7, with a weak D call TRBD2 (5 bases). Germline lookup yields CDR1 WSHSY and CDR2 SAAADI. Trimming shortened V by 3 bases and J by 4 bases, and 25 bases separated the two germline ends. CDR3 length equals 18 residues. CDR3 nucleotides: TGCGCCAGCAGTGATCTTAATTTAGAGGCACACCGAGGGTACGAGCAGTACTTC. This gives the protein CASSDLNLEAHRGYEQYF.

This chain connects TRBV19 to TRBJ2-7; 14 bases match TRBD2. The CDR3 loop spans 15 amino acids. V shed 6 bases and J 4 bases; nucleotides not matched to a gene: 5. In germline, CDR1 is LNHDA, CDR2 SQIVND (reference sequence). The CDR3 DNA is TGTGCCAGTAGACCCGGGACTAGCGGGAGATACGAGCAGTACTTC. Translated, it gives CASRPGTSGRYEQYF.

The chain recombines TRBV10-3 with TRBJ2-2; D may be TRBD1 or TRBD2 (5 bases each). Germline assignment: CDR1 ENHRY and CDR2 SYGVKD. Trimming removed 6 bases at V and 4 bases at J, with 12 bases between. This CDR3 region has 14 residues. CDR3 sequence: CAIREDTSTGELFF. CDR3 in DNA: TGTGCCATCAGGGAGGACACGAGCACCGGGGAGCTGTTTTTT.

The chain combines TRBV5-1 with TRBJ2-1; 7 bases line up with TRBD2. Germline V CDR1 and CDR2: SGHRS, YFSETQ. The junction had 13 bases not matched to a gene; V was cut back by 0 bases and J by 7 bases. This CDR3 region has 17 residues. CDR3 bases: TGCGCCAGCAGCTTGGGATTTCCCGGGAGGATATGGAATGAGCAGTTCTTC. Amino acid sequence: CASSLGFPGRIWNEQFF.

This rearrangement joins TRBV19 to TRBJ2-7; weak D call: TRBD1 (6 bases). Trimming left V 4 bases short and J 3 bases short, with 10 bases between. The CDR3 contains 13 residues. Germline loops: CDR1 LNHDA, CDR2 SQIVND (reference sequence). This chain's CDR3 is CASSTQQGYEQYF. CDR3 nucleotides: TGTGCCAGTAGTACCCAACAGGGCTACGAGCAGTACTTC.

V and J are TRBV5-1 and TRBJ2-2; 9 positions match TRBD1. This CDR3 comprises 14 residues. Trimming removed 6 bases from V and 2 bases from J; junction bases left unmatched: 2. Per the germline V gene, CDR1 is SGHRS and CDR2 is YFSETQ. CDR3 DNA sequence: TGCGCCAGCAAAACAGGGGGCAACACCGGGGAGCTGTTTTTT. Amino acids: CASKTGGNTGELFF.

This chain links TRBV19 with TRBJ1-6, with D unresolved. V was cut by 7 bases and J by 5 bases, with 9 bases left in between. The CDR3 length is 13 residues. Germline CDR1 is LNHDA and CDR2 is SQIVND (reference sequence). The CDR3 is CASIGANNSPLHF. CDR3 DNA: TGTGCCAGTATTGGAGCAAATAATTCACCCCTCCACTTT. Full variable domain (rest looked up from reference TRBV19 and TRBJ1-6): DGGITQSPKYLFRKEGQNVTLSCEQNLNHDAMYWYRQDPGQGLRLIYYSQIVNDFQKGDIAEGYSVSREKKESFPLTVTSAQKNPTAFYLCASIGANNSPLHFGNGTRLTVT.

The chain couples TRBV7-3 to TRBJ2-2; the match to TRBD2 covers 12 bases. Germline V gene lookup returns CDR1 SGHTA and CDR2 FQGTGA. This CDR3 has 15 amino acids. V dropped 4 bases and J dropped 4; count of bases not matched to a gene: 1. The CDR3 bases are TGTGCCAGCAGCTCGACTAGCGGGAGCACCGGGGAGCTGTTTTTT. Translated: CASSSTSGSTGELFF.

V and J are TRBV25-1 and TRBJ2-4; D unresolved. The germline CDR1 and CDR2 sequences are MGHDK and SYGVNS. Trimming shortened V by 3 bases and J by 3 bases, and 6 bases separated the two germline ends. The CDR3 length is 13 residues. The CDR3: CASSDQFKNIQYF. In nucleotides, the CDR3 is TGTGCCAGCAGTGATCAATTCAAAAACATTCAGTACTTC.

The rearrangement links TRBV5-1 to TRBJ1-3; D ambiguous. The V and J ends lost 1 base and 1 base respectively, with 6 bases between them. Germline CDR1 is SGHRS and CDR2 is YFSETQ. The length of the CDR3 is 14 residues. The CDR3 reads CASSLSGSGNTIYF. DNA of the CDR3: TGCGCCAGCAGCTTGTCAGGTTCTGGAAACACCATATATTTT.

As regards this clone: The same CDR3 can be traced to other DNA sequences in this sample. The gene calls are TRBV3-1 (or the pseudogene TRBV3-2) and TRBJ1-6; 7 bases line up with TRBD1. The junction had 8 bases not matched to a gene; V was cut back by 4 bases and J by 8 bases. This CDR3 has 15 residues. The V gene's germline CDR1 is LGHDT and CDR2 YNNKEL (reference sequence). The CDR3 reads CASSPSWTGDSPLHF. CDR3 nucleotides: TGTGCCAGCAGCCCCTCATGGACAGGTGATTCACCCCTCCACTTT.

The J gene is TRBJ2-3, the V gene TRBV6-5, with 11 bases identical to TRBD2. Germline CDR1 and CDR2: MNHEY and SVGAGI. The CDR3 sequence is 14 residues long. J was trimmed by 6 bases and V by 8 bases; bases with no gene match: 7. The CDR3 DNA is TGTGCCAGCCTTAGCGGGGGGGCCGAGGATACGCAGTATTTT. Translating it yields CASLSGGAEDTQYF.

The chain recombines TRBV28 with TRBJ1-5; D is unclear. Trimming left V 8 bases short and J 4 bases short, with 9 bases between. The CDR3 is 12 amino acids. Per germline, CDR1 MDHEN and CDR2 SYDVKM. The CDR3 DNA reads TGTGCCAGCTCTCAGGCTAATCAGCCCCAGCATTTT. The encoded protein is CASSQANQPQHF.

This rearrangement joins TRBV2 to TRBJ1-5, with TRBD1 as a possible D gene (5 bases). CDR1 SNHLY and CDR2 FYNNEI come from the germline V gene. V was trimmed by 8 bases and J by 7 bases, leaving 15 bases between them. The CDR3 has 13 residues. This CDR3 is CASGAGGVQPQHF. The CDR3 DNA sequence: TGTGCCAGCGGTGCTGGGGGGGTACAGCCCCAGCATTTT.

The chain has TRBV7-2 and TRBJ1-1; TRBD1 might be the D (5 bases). With 4 bases removed from V and 9 bases from J, the gap between germline ends came to 12 bases. The CDR3 sequence is 12 residues long. Per germline, CDR1 SGHTA and CDR2 FQGNSA. CDR3 bases: TGTGCCAGCAGCTCCGTAGCAGGGAAAGCTTTCTTT. Its translation: CASSSVAGKAFF.

The chain carries TRBV7-3 and TRBJ2-2; TRBD1 aligns across 9 bases. Germline V lookup: CDR1 SGHTA, CDR2 FQGTGA. V lost 4 bases to trimming and J lost 2 bases; unmatched junction nucleotides: 5. This CDR3 comprises 16 residues. The CDR3 DNA is TGTGCCAGCAGCTCAGGGACAGGGCATAACACCGGGGAGCTGTTTTTT. Encoded protein: CASSSGTGHNTGELFF.

The CDR3 region is CASSLTSGRESGQFF. The CDR3 bases are TGTGCCAGCAGTTTAACCAGCGGGAGGGAATCTGGGCAGTTCTTC. The chain employs TRBV28 and TRBJ2-1; 10 nucleotides match TRBD2. This CDR3 is 15 amino acids long. Germline V gives CDR1 MDHEN, CDR2 SYDVKM. J gave up 12 bases and V 2 bases, and 10 bases lay outside the gene matches.